The 13 T cell receptor beta chains below come from one sample, sequenced in a study of shared clonotypes between healthy human individuals. TCRdb keeps only in-frame clones here, not all; method: immunoSEQ multiplex PCR. The sample carries a few million clones, over 85% recorded once. Sequencing input: naive CD4+ T cells from PBMCs. Subset given: CD45RA+ positively selected. The receptors stem from a man between 18 and 29 years old in good health. Some clones in this sample may be carry-over from other donors' samples.

The chain uses TRBV16 and TRBJ1-2; D unclear. The V end lost 3 bases, the J end lost 4 bases, and 9 bases lay between the germline ends. Germline V gene lookup returns CDR1 KGHSY and CDR2 FQNENV. This CDR3 comprises 13 residues. The CDR3 bases are TGTGCCAGCAGCCAGGCAGAAACCTATGGCTACACCTTC. Encoded protein: CASSQAETYGYTF. Filled out from reference TRBV16 and TRBJ1-2, the complete variable domain reads GEEVAQTPKHLVRGEGQKAKLYCAPIKGHSYVFWYQQVLKNEFKFLISFQNENVFDETGMPKERFSAKCLPNSPCSLEIQATKLEDSAVYFCASSQAETYGYTFGSGTRLTVV.

The V and J genes are TRBV16 and TRBJ1-5; 8 bases agree with TRBD1. CDR1 KGHSY and CDR2 FQNENV come from the germline V gene. This CDR3 has 13 amino acids. V lost 6 bases and J lost 7; bases outside the gene matches: 5. CDR3 nucleotides: TGTGCCAGCAGTGACAGGGGCGGACAGCCCCAGCATTTT. It yields the protein CASSDRGGQPQHF.

The chain has TRBV19 and TRBJ2-3; 9 bases line up with TRBD1. J was trimmed by 5 bases and V by 4 bases; bases with no gene match: 10. This CDR3 contains 16 residues. Germline V gene sequence: CDR1 LNHDA, CDR2 SQIVND (reference sequence). CDR3 DNA: TGTGCCAGTAGTACCTACGGGACAGGGTGGATAGATACGCAGTATTTT. Protein: CASSTYGTGWIDTQYF.

The J gene is TRBJ2-7, the V gene TRBV28; 12 bases line up with TRBD2. The CDR3 loop spans 15 amino acids. Looked up from germline, CDR1 is MDHEN and CDR2 is SYDVKM. The trim removed 5 bases at V and 3 bases at J, leaving 5 bases unmatched. CDR3 protein: CASSVLTSGSYEQYF. The CDR3 DNA is TGTGCCAGCAGTGTTCTGACTAGCGGGAGCTACGAGCAGTACTTC. The complete variable domain, with remaining parts taken from reference TRBV28 and TRBJ2-7, reads DVKVTQSSRYLVKRTGEKVFLECVQDMDHENMFWYRQDPGLGLRLIYFSYDVKMKEKGDIPEGYSVSREKKERFSLILESASTNQTSMYLCASSVLTSGSYEQYFGPGTRLTVT.

This rearrangement joins TRBV7-2 to TRBJ2-5; the match to TRBD2 covers 8 bases. V lost 1 base and J lost 4; bases outside the gene matches: 14. CDR1 and CDR2 (germline): SGHTA, FQGNSA. The CDR3 sequence is 18 residues long. The CDR3 bases are TGTGCCAGCAGCTTAGGATTGATTGCGGGAGGAGAATCAGAGACCCAGTACTTC. Its translation is CASSLGLIAGGESETQYF.

This clone was observed a single time. The gene calls are TRBV10-3 and TRBJ2-5, with 8 bases aligning to TRBD1. V lost 5 bases and J lost 4; bases outside the gene matches: 3. Germline V gene lookup returns CDR1 ENHRY and CDR2 SYGVKD. The CDR3 totals 13 residues. The DNA for the CDR3 is TGTGCCATCAGTAAACAGGGGGGAGAGACCCAGTACTTC. Its protein is CAISKQGGETQYF.

The chain employs TRBV28 and TRBJ2-7; 7 bases are shared with TRBD2. The CDR3 has 14 amino acids. The V and J ends lost 6 bases and 1 base, in that order; junction bases with no gene match: 6. From germline, CDR1 is MDHEN and CDR2 SYDVKM. CDR3 loop: CASRTGGASYEQYF. The CDR3 DNA reads as TGTGCCAGCAGAACGGGGGGTGCGTCCTACGAGCAGTACTTC.

This clone was seen only once. CDR3 nucleotides: TGTGCCAGCAGTCGTCGGACTAGCGGCACAGATACGCAGTATTTT. Amino acids: CASSRRTSGTDTQYF. This sequence joins TRBV28 and TRBJ2-3; 9 bases are shared with TRBD2. This CDR3 spans 15 amino acids. With 5 bases clipped from V and 1 base from J, the junction kept 4 bases outside the gene matches. Per germline, CDR1 MDHEN and CDR2 SYDVKM.

The chain combines TRBV7-3 with TRBJ2-3, with 9 bases matching TRBD1. V was pared by 5 bases and J by 6 bases, with 9 bases of the junction left unmatched. Germline V lookup: CDR1 SGHTA, CDR2 FQGTGA. This CDR3 is built from 15 residues. The CDR3 loop is CASSKRGQGSDTQYF. CDR3 nucleotides: TGTGCCAGCAGCAAAAGGGGACAGGGTTCCGATACGCAGTATTTT.

The chain links TRBV5-4 to TRBJ1-4, with D unresolved. The CDR3 runs 13 residues. V was pared by 9 bases and J by 1 base, with 10 bases between. Per the germline V gene, CDR1 is SGHNT and CDR2 is YYREEE (reference sequence). CDR3 loop: CATQAQTNEKLFF. DNA of the CDR3: TGTGCCACCCAGGCGCAAACTAATGAAAAACTGTTTTTT.

This chain connects TRBV4-2 to TRBJ1-3; TRBD1 agrees at 7 bases. Trimming took 4 bases from V and 4 from J; bases not matched to a gene: 10. Germline V CDR1 and CDR2: LGHNA, YNFKEQ. The CDR3 consists of 16 residues. CDR3 in amino acids: CASSPSGGRSGNTIYF. The CDR3 coding sequence is TGTGCCAGCAGCCCCTCAGGGGGGAGATCCGGAAACACCATATATTTT.

The chain couples TRBV28 to TRBJ1-1; a weak D match, TRBD1 (6 bases). CDR1 MDHEN and CDR2 SYDVKM come from the germline V gene. The CDR3 runs 16 residues. V dropped 2 bases and J dropped 1 base, with 14 bases sitting between them. CDR3 in DNA: TGTGCCAGCAGTTTACCCACAGGGCCAGCGAACACTGAAGCTTTCTTT. Encoded protein: CASSLPTGPANTEAFF.

The chain links TRBV11-2 to TRBJ2-3, with D maybe TRBD2 (6 bases). The V gene lost 5 bases and the J gene lost 0 bases, with 15 bases spanning the gap. The CDR3 runs to 16 residues. CDR1 is SGHAT and CDR2 is FQNNGV in the germline V gene. Here the CDR3 DNA reads TGTGCCAGCAGCCCCTGGACTACCTCTAGCACAGATACGCAGTATTTT. It is translated as CASSPWTTSSTDTQYF. Full variable domain (rest looked up from reference TRBV11-2 and TRBJ2-3): EAGVAQSPRYKIIEKRQSVAFWCNPISGHATLYWYQQILGQGPKLLIQFQNNGVVDDSQLPKDRFSAERLKGVDSTLKIQPAKLEDSAVYLCASSPWTTSSTDTQYFGPGTRLTVL.